This T cell receptor (beta chain) was identified during a study of identical twins. The CDR3 covers 16 residues. The ends lost 7 bases at V and 1 base at J; junction bases unmatched: 12. The table lists this clonotype with many counts. A template switching step contributed a universal primer site, while unique molecular identifiers were present in the cDNA. Each CDR3 protein gets one entry after TCRdb re-called the 5' RACE reads with MiXCR. The data show 300,000 or so distinct CDR3 sequences, 7.5% to 9.5% seen once. Each donor (without exception) was a healthy Caucasian. The same data also went into a second study, on yellow fever vaccine responses in identical twins. In that study: It has been reported that, in twins, the vaccine T cell response seemed partly convergent and partly personalized.

Sequences were obtained from CD8+ T cells sorted from blood. The sequence derives from a woman younger than 30 in good health. V gene TRBV12-3 or TRBV12-4 combines with J gene TRBJ2-7; 8 nucleotides agree with TRBD1. The CDR3 nucleotides are TGTGCCAGCAAAAACCGGACAGGACAGGGATCCTACGAGCAGTACTTC. This encodes CASKNRTGQGSYEQYF.